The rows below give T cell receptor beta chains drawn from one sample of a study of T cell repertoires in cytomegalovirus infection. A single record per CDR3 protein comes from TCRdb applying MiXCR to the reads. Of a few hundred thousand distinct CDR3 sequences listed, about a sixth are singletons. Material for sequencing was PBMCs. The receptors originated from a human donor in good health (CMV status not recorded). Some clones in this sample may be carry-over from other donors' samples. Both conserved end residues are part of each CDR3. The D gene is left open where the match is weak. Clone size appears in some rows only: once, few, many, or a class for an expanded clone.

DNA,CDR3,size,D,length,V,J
TGTGCCAGCAGCCGCAGGACAGGGAACTCCTACAATGAGCAGTTCTTC,CASSRRTGNSYNEQFF,many,TRBD1,16,TRBV12-3/TRBV12-4,TRBJ2-1
TGCAGCGTTGCGGGCGGGGAAAACATTCAGTACTTC,CSVAGGENIQYF,-,-,12,TRBV29-1,TRBJ2-4
TGTGCCAGCTCGCCCGCGGGTGCTCACGAGCAGTACTTC,CASSPAGAHEQYF,-,-,13,TRBV18,TRBJ2-7
TGTGCCAGCAGCCGAAATCACTATGGCTACACCTTC,CASSRNHYGYTF,-,-,12,TRBV12-3/TRBV12-4,TRBJ1-2
TGTGCCAGCAGTTTACGCGACTCCGAAAAACTGTTTTTT,CASSLRDSEKLFF,-,-,13,TRBV12-3/TRBV12-4,TRBJ1-4
TGTGCCAGCAGAACCCGGGACGGCCGCCGATACAATGAGCAGTTCTTC,CASRTRDGRRYNEQFF,-,-,16,TRBV27,TRBJ2-1
TGTGCCAGCAGTTCCCGGGCTGAAGCTTTCTTT,CASSSRAEAFF,many,-,11,TRBV7-2,TRBJ1-1
TGTGCCAGCAGCCCCCGGACTAGCGTCGCAGATACGCAGTATTTT,CASSPRTSVADTQYF,few,TRBD2,15,TRBV7-2,TRBJ2-3
TGTGCCACCAGCAGAGATCGCGGGTCGGACCTATTTCGGGGTGGCTACACCTTC,CATSRDRGSDLFRGGYTF,-,-,18,TRBV15,TRBJ1-2
TGTGCCAGCAGTTCTCATGGGGGAAACACTGAAGCTTTCTTT,CASSSHGGNTEAFF,once,-,14,TRBV6-2/TRBV6-3,TRBJ1-1
TGTGCCAGCAGCGCAGGCAGGGGGAGTTACAATGAGCAGTTCTTC,CASSAGRGSYNEQFF,few,TRBD1,15,TRBV2,TRBJ2-1
TGTGCCAGCAGTTTAGCTGCAGGGGGTCAGCCCCAGCATTTT,CASSLAAGGQPQHF,few,TRBD1,14,TRBV12-3/TRBV12-4,TRBJ1-5
TGTGCCAGCAGCGTGGCTTGGGGCTCTGGGGCCAACGTCCTGACTTTC,CASSVAWGSGANVLTF,few,-,16,TRBV9,TRBJ2-6
TGTGCCACCAGCAGAGGAGGAAACATGAACACTGAAGCTTTCTTT,CATSRGGNMNTEAFF,-,-,15,TRBV15,TRBJ1-1
TGTGCCATCACCCGCGGGGACAGGGGCCTTAGCACAGATACGCAGTATTTT,CAITRGDRGLSTDTQYF,many,TRBD1,17,TRBV10-3,TRBJ2-3
TGTGCCACCAAGGATCCCACTCCCTACGAGCAGTACTTC,CATKDPTPYEQYF,many,-,13,TRBV6-2/TRBV6-3,TRBJ2-7
TGCAGTGCTTGGGGTGCACAGTACTACGAGCAGTACTTC,CSAWGAQYYEQYF,-,-,13,TRBV20-1,TRBJ2-7
TGCAGTGCGAAGATAGCGGGAGGAGTGTACAATGAGCAGTTCTTC,CSAKIAGGVYNEQFF,few,TRBD2,15,TRBV20-1,TRBJ2-1
TGTGCCAGTAGTATGGGCCTTACGGACACTGAAGCTTTCTTT,CASSMGLTDTEAFF,few,-,14,TRBV19,TRBJ1-1
TGTGCCAGCAGCTCGGGACAGGGTGGCTCACCCCTCCACTTT,CASSSGQGGSPLHF,many,TRBD1,14,TRBV7-2,TRBJ1-6
TGCGCCAGCAGCCAAACCTCTGACTCCTACAATGAGCAGTTCTTC,CASSQTSDSYNEQFF,few,-,15,TRBV4-1,TRBJ2-1
TGCAGTGCTCCGAGCCACGGAAACACTGAAGCTTTCTTT,CSAPSHGNTEAFF,-,-,13,TRBV20-1,TRBJ1-1
TGTGCCAGCAGCTTAGCTAGGGGCACCGGGGAGCTGTTTTTT,CASSLARGTGELFF,many,-,14,TRBV7-2,TRBJ2-2
TGTGCCAGCAGTGAAAGAGACAGGGACTCTGGAAACACCATATATTTT,CASSERDRDSGNTIYF,few,TRBD1,16,TRBV2,TRBJ1-3